These 8 T cell receptor beta chains share one sample of origin, sequenced in a study of T cells after yellow fever vaccination. A single record per CDR3 protein comes from TCRdb applying MiXCR to the 5' RACE reads. The sample shows 450,000 to 600,000 distinct CDR3 sequences, about 13% of them seen only once. The sample in question was PBMCs, obtained on the day of the yellow fever booster vaccination. The receptors come from a man aged 25 to 40 who received the YFV17D yellow fever vaccine.

This clonotype has a count of ten or more. V usage is TRBV25-1 and J usage is TRBJ1-2; 8 bases match TRBD1. CDR1 is MGHDK, CDR2 SYGVNS, per germline. The CDR3 spans 14 residues. J gave up 7 bases and V 6 bases, and 10 bases lay outside the gene matches. CDR3 protein: CASRPDREGLGYTF. CDR3 nucleotide sequence: TGTGCCAGCAGGCCGGACAGGGAGGGACTTGGCTACACCTTC.

This clonotype was picked up a small number of times. J is TRBJ2-3 and V is TRBV29-1; D gene unclear. The CDR3 sequence is 14 residues long. Per the germline V gene, CDR1 is SQVTM and CDR2 is ANQGSEA. V dropped 8 bases and J dropped 2 bases, with 17 bases sitting between them. This CDR3 reads CSPRPGNHTDTQYF. CDR3 sequence (DNA): TGCAGCCCCAGACCTGGCAACCACACAGATACGCAGTATTTT.

V usage is TRBV6-6 and J usage is TRBJ2-2; unclear D gene. Germline values: CDR1 MNHNY, CDR2 SVGAGI (reference sequence). The CDR3 is 13 residues long. Deletions cut 8 bases from V and 6 bases from J, with 13 bases between. The CDR3 DNA reads TGTGCCAGCCGGTTCCTTGGTCCCGGGGAGCTGTTTTTT. This translates into CASRFLGPGELFF.

In its sample, this clonotype was seen many times. This chain uses TRBV7-2 with TRBJ2-3, with unresolved D. The CDR3 runs 13 residues. The germline gives CDR1 SGHTA, CDR2 FQGNSA. V lost 5 bases, J lost 1 base, and 7 bases lay in between. DNA of the CDR3: TGTGCCAGCAGCCCGGACGGCACAGATACGCAGTATTTT. Encoded protein: CASSPDGTDTQYF.

This clonotype was observed a handful of times. The rearrangement uses TRBV7-2 and TRBJ2-5; D might be TRBD2 (6 bases). Germline V CDR1 and CDR2: SGHTA, FQGNSA. V lost 1 base and J 4 bases, leaving 13 bases between the germline ends. The CDR3 is 15 residues long. CDR3 in amino acids: CASSLGDGGRETQYF. The CDR3 DNA sequence: TGTGCCAGCAGCTTAGGGGACGGGGGACGAGAGACCCAGTACTTC.

This clonotype turned up a few times. The chain employs TRBV3-1 and TRBJ2-1, with TRBD2 identical over 7 bases. The J segment lost 5 bases and the V segment lost 2 bases, leaving 12 bases of the junction unmatched. Germline CDR1 LGHDT, CDR2 YNNKEL (reference sequence). The CDR3 spans 17 residues. CDR3 sequence (DNA): TGTGCCAGCAGCCAATCCCCAGCCGGGGCGGGAGACAATGAGCAGTTCTTC. Its translation is CASSQSPAGAGDNEQFF.

A few counts support this clonotype. This chain joins TRBV27 and TRBJ2-1; TRBD2 matches at 9 bases. J lost 8 bases, V lost 6 bases, and 14 bases had no gene match. The germline CDR1 and CDR2 sequences are MNHEY and SMNVEV (reference sequence). The CDR3 runs 16 residues. The CDR3 region has the DNA TGTGCCAGCAGCTCCCTGGTGCGGGAGGGGGGGCATGAGCAGTTCTTC. Protein product: CASSSLVREGGHEQFF.

The rearrangement links TRBV7-2 to TRBJ2-5; D gene ambiguous. The ends were cut back, 2 bases at V and 1 base at J, with 8 bases in the middle. Germline V lookup: CDR1 SGHTA, CDR2 FQGNSA. This CDR3 contains 14 residues. CDR3 in amino acids: CASSLMATQETQYF. CDR3 nucleotides: TGTGCCAGCAGCTTAATGGCAACCCAAGAGACCCAGTACTTC.